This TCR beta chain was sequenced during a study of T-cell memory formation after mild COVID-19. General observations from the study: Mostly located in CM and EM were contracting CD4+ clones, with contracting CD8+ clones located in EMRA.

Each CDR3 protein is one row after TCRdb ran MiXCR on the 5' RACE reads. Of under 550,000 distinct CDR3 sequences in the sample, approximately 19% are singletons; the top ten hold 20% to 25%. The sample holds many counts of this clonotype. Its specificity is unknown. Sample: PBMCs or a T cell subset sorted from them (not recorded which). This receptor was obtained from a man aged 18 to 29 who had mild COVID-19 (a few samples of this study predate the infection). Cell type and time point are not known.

The CDR3 DNA sequence: TGTGCCAGCAGTTTATGCAGGCGGGGGAGCTGCACCGGGGAGCTGTTTTTT. Residues: CASSLCRRGSCTGELFF. V gene TRBV28 combines with J gene TRBJ2-2; 7 nucleotides align to TRBD2. CDR1 is MDHEN, CDR2 SYDVKM, per germline. V was clipped by 0 bases and J by 4 bases; unmatched bases: 8. CDR3 length: 17 amino acids. Supplemented by reference TRBV28 and TRBJ2-2, the full variable domain reads DVKVTQSSRYLVKRTGEKVFLECVQDMDHENMFWYRQDPGLGLRLIYFSYDVKMKEKGDIPEGYSVSREKKERFSLILESASTNQTSMYLCASSLCRRGSCTGELFFGEGSRLTVL.